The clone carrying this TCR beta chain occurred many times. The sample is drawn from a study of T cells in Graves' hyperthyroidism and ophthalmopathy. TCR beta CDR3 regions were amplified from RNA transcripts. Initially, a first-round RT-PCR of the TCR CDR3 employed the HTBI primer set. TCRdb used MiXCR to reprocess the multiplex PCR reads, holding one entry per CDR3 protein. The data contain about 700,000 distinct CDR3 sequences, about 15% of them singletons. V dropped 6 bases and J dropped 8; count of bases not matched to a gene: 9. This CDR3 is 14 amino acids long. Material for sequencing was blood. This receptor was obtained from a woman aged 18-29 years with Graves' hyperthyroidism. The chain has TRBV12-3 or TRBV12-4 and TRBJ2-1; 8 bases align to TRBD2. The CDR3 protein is CASRPTNGGDEQFF. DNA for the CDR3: TGTGCCAGCAGGCCGACTAACGGGGGGGATGAGCAGTTCTTC.